The rows below give T cell receptor beta chains drawn from one sample of a study of blood T cell repertoires in COVID-19. This table comes from immunoSEQ multiplex PCR, and its TCRdb copy is limited to in-frame clones, with some not included. The data show 300,000 to 400,000 clones, with about nine tenths seen just once and roughly a tenth held by the top ten. The material sequenced was peripheral blood. All receptors come from a man aged 25-45 years with COVID-19, enrolled during active disease. CDR3s include the opening cysteine and the closing phenylalanine or tryptophan. D genes are given only for firm matches. The size of a clone is reported for some rows only, either as once, few or many, or as a class for expanded clones.

d_gene: .; j_gene: TRBJ2-3; v_gene: TRBV7-3; abundance: .; CDR3nt: TGTGCCAGCAGACCGATGATCTTAACTGACACAGATACGCAGTATTTT; CDR3aa: CASRPMILTDTDTQYF
d_gene: .; j_gene: TRBJ1-5; v_gene: TRBV7-2; abundance: .; CDR3nt: TGTGCCAGCAGCATGCGGGGGAATCAGCCCCAGCATTTT; CDR3aa: CASSMRGNQPQHF
d_gene: TRBD1; j_gene: TRBJ2-3; v_gene: TRBV10-1; abundance: .; CDR3nt: TGCGCCAGGAGATCCCCCCCCAGGGGGACAGATACGCAGTATTTT; CDR3aa: CARRSPPRGTDTQYF
d_gene: .; j_gene: TRBJ2-3; v_gene: TRBV4-1; abundance: .; CDR3nt: TGCGCCAGCAGCCCCGATGGAGGGGGCGCGGGTTCAGATACGCAGTATTTT; CDR3aa: CASSPDGGGAGSDTQYF
d_gene: TRBD2; j_gene: TRBJ2-1; v_gene: TRBV7-2; abundance: .; CDR3nt: TGTGCCAGCAGCTTTGGGACTACGCGCGATGAGCAGTTCTTC; CDR3aa: CASSFGTTRDEQFF
d_gene: .; j_gene: TRBJ2-1; v_gene: TRBV7-9; abundance: few; CDR3nt: TGTGCCAGCAGCCACACAGCGGGCCCCCCTGGTGAGCAGTTCTTC; CDR3aa: CASSHTAGPPGEQFF
d_gene: TRBD1; j_gene: TRBJ1-1; v_gene: TRBV6-5; abundance: .; CDR3nt: TGTGCCAGCAGTTACGGAACAGGGGTTGGCACTGAAGCTTTCTTT; CDR3aa: CASSYGTGVGTEAFF
d_gene: .; j_gene: TRBJ1-1; v_gene: TRBV30; abundance: .; CDR3nt: TGTGCCTGGAGTCCGCGGGTCACTGAAGCTTTCTTT; CDR3aa: CAWSPRVTEAFF
d_gene: TRBD1; j_gene: TRBJ2-3; v_gene: TRBV24-1; abundance: .; CDR3nt: TGTGCCACCAGTGTGGGACAGGGGGCCGCAGACGGTACGCAGTATTTT; CDR3aa: CATSVGQGAADGTQYF
d_gene: .; j_gene: TRBJ1-5; v_gene: TRBV3-1/TRBV3-2; abundance: .; CDR3nt: TGTGCCAGCAGCCAACGGGGAGGTCAGCCCCAGCATTTT; CDR3aa: CASSQRGGQPQHF
d_gene: .; j_gene: TRBJ1-6; v_gene: TRBV5-1; abundance: .; CDR3nt: TGCGCCAGCAGCTTAACTTGGACTCGCCACAATTCACCCCTCCACTTT; CDR3aa: CASSLTWTRHNSPLHF
d_gene: .; j_gene: TRBJ2-5; v_gene: TRBV6-5; abundance: .; CDR3nt: TGTGCCAGCAGTACCGGCGGGGTTAAAGAGACCCAGTACTTC; CDR3aa: CASSTGGVKETQYF
d_gene: TRBD1; j_gene: TRBJ2-7; v_gene: TRBV12-3/TRBV12-4; abundance: .; CDR3nt: TGTGCCAGCAGTAGACAGGGGAATGGCGAGCAGTACTTC; CDR3aa: CASSRQGNGEQYF
d_gene: .; j_gene: TRBJ1-1; v_gene: TRBV9; abundance: .; CDR3nt: TGTGCCAGCAGCGTAGAAGGCGGCAGGGGAAAAGCTTTCTTT; CDR3aa: CASSVEGGRGKAFF
d_gene: .; j_gene: TRBJ1-2; v_gene: TRBV5-4; abundance: once; CDR3nt: TGTGCCAGCAGCTTGCTGACCGGGGGGGATTATGGCTACACCTTC; CDR3aa: CASSLLTGGDYGYTF
d_gene: TRBD1; j_gene: TRBJ1-2; v_gene: TRBV7-9; abundance: .; CDR3nt: TGTGCCAGCAGCTTCCAAAAGGGGGCAGGGAACTATGGCTACACCTTC; CDR3aa: CASSFQKGAGNYGYTF
d_gene: TRBD2; j_gene: TRBJ2-3; v_gene: TRBV10-3; abundance: .; CDR3nt: TGTGCCACCCTATCTAGCGGGAGCACAGATACGCAGTATTTT; CDR3aa: CATLSSGSTDTQYF
d_gene: .; j_gene: TRBJ1-1; v_gene: TRBV12-3/TRBV12-4; abundance: .; CDR3nt: TGTGCCAGCAGTTTAGCCAGGCCTGAAGCTTTCTTT; CDR3aa: CASSLARPEAFF
d_gene: .; j_gene: TRBJ1-1; v_gene: TRBV5-6; abundance: .; CDR3nt: TGTGCCAGCAGCTTTAACACAGAAGCTTTCTTT; CDR3aa: CASSFNTEAFF